The 11 T cell receptor beta chains reported below all come from one sample, sequenced in a study of technical replicates of blood from several donors. Method: immunoSEQ multiplex PCR; TCRdb's copy keeps in-frame clones and lacks some. This sample has fewer than 80,000 clones, with just over 85% found just once. The sample taken for sequencing was PBMCs. These receptors were taken from a human donor in good health. Some clones in this sample may be carry-over from other donors' samples.

The gene calls are TRBV7-2 and TRBJ1-2; TRBD1 is a possible D gene (6 bases). The CDR3 contains 15 residues. Germline V gene sequence: CDR1 SGHTA, CDR2 FQGNSA. The V gene lost 7 bases and the J gene lost 4 bases, with 19 bases spanning the gap. DNA for the CDR3: TGTGCCAGCACCTCAGTGGACAGACCTTCCTATGGCTACACCTTC. It codes for CASTSVDRPSYGYTF.

This clone was picked up one time. This chain uses TRBV7-2 with TRBJ1-4, with D perhaps TRBD1 (6 bases). The CDR3 totals 17 residues. Germline CDR1 and CDR2: SGHTA and FQGNSA. Trimming stripped 5 bases from V and 4 bases from J, with 20 bases between. In DNA form, the CDR3 reads TGTGCCAGCAGCAAGGGGGGGGCTCTTTCTGTTAATGAAAAACTGTTTTTT. This encodes CASSKGGALSVNEKLFF.

This CDR3 reads CASEVRGYANEKLFF. In nucleotides, the CDR3 is TGTGCCAGCGAAGTTCGAGGGTATGCTAATGAAAAACTGTTTTTT. The chain links TRBV28 to TRBJ1-4; no clear D gene. Trimming removed 8 bases at V and 3 bases at J, with 16 bases between. The CDR3 consists of 15 residues. Germline-derived CDR1 and CDR2 are MDHEN and SYDVKM. Complete variable domain (other parts from reference TRBV28 and TRBJ1-4): DVKVTQSSRYLVKRTGEKVFLECVQDMDHENMFWYRQDPGLGLRLIYFSYDVKMKEKGDIPEGYSVSREKKERFSLILESASTNQTSMYLCASEVRGYANEKLFFGSGTQLSVL.

The chain recombines TRBV28 with TRBJ2-7; D perhaps matches TRBD1 (6 bases). CDR1 is MDHEN, CDR2 SYDVKM, per germline. V lost 3 bases, J lost 2 bases, and 8 bases lay in between. This CDR3 has 13 residues. CDR3: CASSLDRTYEQYF. CDR3 in DNA: TGTGCCAGCAGTTTGGACAGAACCTACGAGCAGTACTTC.

The chain employs TRBV5-6 and TRBJ2-1; D unresolved. The ends were cut back, 2 bases at V and 7 bases at J, with 7 bases in the middle. Per germline, CDR1 SGHDT and CDR2 YYEEEE. The CDR3 sequence is 12 residues long. For the CDR3, the DNA is TGTGCCAGCAGCTTTGGTCGGAATGAGCAGTTCTTC. This encodes CASSFGRNEQFF.

This clone was recorded only once. The chain uses TRBV4-1 and TRBJ2-3; 11 bases match TRBD2. Germline V gene data show CDR1 as MGHRA and CDR2 as YSYEKL. J was trimmed by 5 bases and V by 0 bases; bases with no gene match: 10. The CDR3 runs 18 residues. The CDR3 loop is CASSQDPIAGGRGDTQYF. Here the CDR3 DNA reads TGCGCCAGCAGCCAAGATCCTATAGCGGGGGGGCGTGGAGATACGCAGTATTTT.

The V and J genes are TRBV6-4 and TRBJ2-1; 9 nucleotides align to TRBD2. The V and J ends lost 2 bases and 7 bases, in that order; junction bases with no gene match: 6. The germline V gene has CDR1 MRHNA and CDR2 SNTAGT. The CDR3 spans 15 residues. CDR3 sequence: CASSDGSGSTNEQFF. The CDR3 bases are TGTGCCAGCAGTGACGGTAGCGGGAGTACTAATGAGCAGTTCTTC.

This clone has just one count. V gene TRBV2 combines with J gene TRBJ1-4; the match to TRBD1 covers 10 bases. Trimming removed 6 bases from V and 5 bases from J; junction bases left unmatched: 6. The CDR3 is 15 amino acids. Germline V lookup: CDR1 SNHLY, CDR2 FYNNEI. The CDR3 region is CASRPGDRGNEKLFF. The CDR3 DNA reads TGTGCCAGCAGGCCCGGGGACAGGGGAAATGAAAAACTGTTTTTT.

The genes are TRBV2 and TRBJ1-1, with D possibly matching TRBD1 (5 bases). CDR1 and CDR2 from the germline V gene are SNHLY and FYNNEI. V was cut by 5 bases and J by 7 bases, with 11 bases left in between. The CDR3 has 12 amino acids. CDR3 nucleotide sequence: TGTGCCAGCAGTTGGACCCAGGGTGAAGCTTTCTTT. This codes for CASSWTQGEAFF.

The rearrangement links TRBV11-2 to TRBJ2-7; D may be TRBD2 (5 bases). Germline V gives CDR1 SGHAT, CDR2 FQNNGV. V lost 2 bases to trimming and J lost 3 bases, with 20 bases between them. The CDR3 has 17 amino acids. The DNA of the CDR3 is TGTGCCAGCAGCTTACGTCCAGGACGAGGAGGCGGCTACGAGCAGTACTTC. Its translation: CASSLRPGRGGGYEQYF.

The chain recombines TRBV7-9 with TRBJ2-1; D not resolved. The CDR3 covers 15 residues. Germline V gene data show CDR1 as SEHNR and CDR2 as FQNEAQ (reference sequence). The germline V and J ends were trimmed by 4 bases and 3 bases, with 13 bases remaining between them. CDR3: CASSSSAPNYNEQFF. For the CDR3, the DNA is TGTGCCAGCAGCTCCAGCGCGCCCAACTACAATGAGCAGTTCTTC.